This TCR beta chain was sequenced during a study of metastatic and nonmetastatic thyroid tumors. A few counts support this clone. The CDR3 runs 14 residues. V was shortened by 7 bases and J by 3 bases, with 12 bases between the two germline ends. The germline CDR1 and CDR2 sequences are LNHDA and SQIVND (reference sequence). No patient received treatment before thyroid surgery. In the study's own analysis: Researchers built a distant-metastasis classifier for papillary thyroid cancer that drew on CDR3 differences across clinicopathological groups. With MiXCR, TCRdb called clones anew from the PCR reads. TCRdb assigned the V and J calls; the authors' analysis was not used. The sample contains over 30,000 clones, around 17% of which appear only once.

Sequenced sample: blood. The chain carries TRBV19 and TRBJ2-2; D ambiguous. The receptor was isolated from a male donor with papillary thyroid cancer or a benign thyroid nodule (not recorded which). Some clones in this sample may be carry-over from other donors' samples. The chain's CDR3 is CASTPPSDTGELFF. The CDR3 bases are TGTGCCAGTACCCCCCCTTCGGACACCGGGGAGCTGTTTTTT. The complete variable domain, with remaining parts taken from reference TRBV19 and TRBJ2-2, reads DGGITQSPKYLFRKEGQNVTLSCEQNLNHDAMYWYRQDPGQGLRLIYYSQIVNDFQKGDIAEGYSVSREKKESFPLTVTSAQKNPTAFYLCASTPPSDTGELFFGEGSRLTVL.